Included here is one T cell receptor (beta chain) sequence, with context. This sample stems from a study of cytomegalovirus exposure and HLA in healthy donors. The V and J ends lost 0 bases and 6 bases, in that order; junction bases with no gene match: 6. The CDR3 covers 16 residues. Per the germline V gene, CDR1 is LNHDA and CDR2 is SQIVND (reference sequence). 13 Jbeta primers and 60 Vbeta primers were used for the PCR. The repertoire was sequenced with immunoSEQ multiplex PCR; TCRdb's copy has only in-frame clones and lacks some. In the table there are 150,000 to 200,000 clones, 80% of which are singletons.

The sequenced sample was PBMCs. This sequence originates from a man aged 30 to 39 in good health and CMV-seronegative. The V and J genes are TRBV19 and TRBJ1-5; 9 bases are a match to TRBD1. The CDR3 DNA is TGTGCCAGTAGTATAGAGCTGGGACAGGGAGGTCAGCCCCAGCATTTT. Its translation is CASSIELGQGGQPQHF.